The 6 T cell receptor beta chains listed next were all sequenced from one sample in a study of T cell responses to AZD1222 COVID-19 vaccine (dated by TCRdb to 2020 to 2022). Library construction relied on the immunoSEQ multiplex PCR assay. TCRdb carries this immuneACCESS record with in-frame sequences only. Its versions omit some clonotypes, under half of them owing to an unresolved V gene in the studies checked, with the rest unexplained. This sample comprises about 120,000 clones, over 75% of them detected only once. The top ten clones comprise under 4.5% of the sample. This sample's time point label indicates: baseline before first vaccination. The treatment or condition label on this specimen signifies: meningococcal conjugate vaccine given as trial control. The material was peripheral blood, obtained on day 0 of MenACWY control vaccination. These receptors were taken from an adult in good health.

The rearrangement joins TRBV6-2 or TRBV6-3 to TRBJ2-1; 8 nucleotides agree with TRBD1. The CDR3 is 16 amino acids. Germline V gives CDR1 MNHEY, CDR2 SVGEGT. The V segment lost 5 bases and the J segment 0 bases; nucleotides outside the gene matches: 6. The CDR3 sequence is CASSKGTGVSYNEQFF. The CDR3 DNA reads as TGTGCCAGCAGTAAAGGGACAGGCGTCTCCTACAATGAGCAGTTCTTC.

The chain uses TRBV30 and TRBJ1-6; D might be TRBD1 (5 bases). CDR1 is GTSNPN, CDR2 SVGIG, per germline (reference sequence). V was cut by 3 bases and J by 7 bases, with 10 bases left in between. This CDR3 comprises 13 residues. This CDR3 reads CAWRDSNNSPLHF. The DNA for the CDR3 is TGTGCCTGGAGAGACAGTAACAATTCACCCCTCCACTTT.

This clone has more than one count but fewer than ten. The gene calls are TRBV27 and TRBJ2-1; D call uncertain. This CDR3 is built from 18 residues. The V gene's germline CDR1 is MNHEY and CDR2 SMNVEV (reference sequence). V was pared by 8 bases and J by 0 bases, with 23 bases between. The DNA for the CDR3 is TGTGCCAGCGGTGGTGGGTTTGCTGGGTGGCGCTCCTACAATGAGCAGTTCTTC. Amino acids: CASGGGFAGWRSYNEQFF.

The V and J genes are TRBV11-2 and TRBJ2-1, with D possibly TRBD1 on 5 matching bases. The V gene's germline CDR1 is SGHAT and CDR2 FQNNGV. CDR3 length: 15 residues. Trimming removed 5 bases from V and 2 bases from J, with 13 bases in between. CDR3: CASSHRTRTYNEQFF. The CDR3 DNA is TGTGCCAGCAGCCATAGGACACGTACCTACAATGAGCAGTTCTTC.

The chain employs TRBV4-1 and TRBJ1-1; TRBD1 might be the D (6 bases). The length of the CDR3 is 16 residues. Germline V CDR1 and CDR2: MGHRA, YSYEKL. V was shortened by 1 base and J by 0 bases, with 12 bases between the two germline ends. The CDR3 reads CASSQGQVLMNTEAFF. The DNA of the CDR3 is TGCGCCAGCAGCCAAGGACAGGTGCTTATGAACACTGAAGCTTTCTTT.

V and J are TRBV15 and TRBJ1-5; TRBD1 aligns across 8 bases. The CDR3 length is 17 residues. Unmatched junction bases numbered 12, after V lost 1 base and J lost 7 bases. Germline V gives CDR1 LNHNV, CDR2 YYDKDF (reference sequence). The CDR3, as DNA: TGTGCCACCAGCAGAGCGCTGACAGGGGAAGTCAACCAGCCCCAGCATTTT. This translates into CATSRALTGEVNQPQHF.